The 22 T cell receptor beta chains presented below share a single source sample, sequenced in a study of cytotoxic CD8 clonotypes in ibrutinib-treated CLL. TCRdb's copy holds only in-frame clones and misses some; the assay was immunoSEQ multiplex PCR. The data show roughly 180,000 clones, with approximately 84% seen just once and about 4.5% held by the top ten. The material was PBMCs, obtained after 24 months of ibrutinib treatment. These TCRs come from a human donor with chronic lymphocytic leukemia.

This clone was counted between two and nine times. Written as DNA, the CDR3 is TGCGCCAGCAGACAGGGGGCCGGCAATCAGCCCCAGCATTTT. This codes for CASRQGAGNQPQHF. V usage is TRBV5-1 and J usage is TRBJ1-5, with 9 bases identical to TRBD1. CDR3 length: 14 residues. The germline CDR1 and CDR2 sequences are SGHRS and YFSETQ. Losses at the gene ends were 5 bases for V and 2 bases for J; bases not matched to a gene: 2.

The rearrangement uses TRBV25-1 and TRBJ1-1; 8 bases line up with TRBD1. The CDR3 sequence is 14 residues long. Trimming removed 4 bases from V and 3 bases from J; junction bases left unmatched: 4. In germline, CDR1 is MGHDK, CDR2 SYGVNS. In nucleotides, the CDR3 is TGTGCCAGCAGTGGACAGGGGAGGCACACTGAAGCTTTCTTT. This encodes CASSGQGRHTEAFF.

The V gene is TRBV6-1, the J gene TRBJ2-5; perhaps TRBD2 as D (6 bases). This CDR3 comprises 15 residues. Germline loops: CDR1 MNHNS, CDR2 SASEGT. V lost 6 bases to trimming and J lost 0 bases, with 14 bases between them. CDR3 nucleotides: TGTGCCAGCAGCGCCGACCGGGGGAACCAAGAGACCCAGTACTTC. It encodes CASSADRGNQETQYF.

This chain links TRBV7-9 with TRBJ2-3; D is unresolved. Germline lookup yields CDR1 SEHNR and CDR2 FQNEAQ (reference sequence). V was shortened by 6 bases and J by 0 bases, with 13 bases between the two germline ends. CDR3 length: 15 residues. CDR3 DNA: TGTGCCAGCAGTTTTCTCGCCTCTAGCACAGATACGCAGTATTTT. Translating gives CASSFLASSTDTQYF.

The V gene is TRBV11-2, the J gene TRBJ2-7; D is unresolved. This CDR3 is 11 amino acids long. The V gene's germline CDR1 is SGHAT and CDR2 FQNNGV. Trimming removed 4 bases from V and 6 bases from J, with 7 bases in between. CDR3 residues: CASSSKVEQYF. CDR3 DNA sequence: TGTGCCAGCAGCTCCAAGGTCGAGCAGTACTTC.

The CDR3 loop is CASSALPSYTEAFF. The CDR3 DNA reads as TGTGCCAGCAGCGCCTTACCAAGTTACACTGAAGCTTTCTTT. This chain links TRBV7-2 with TRBJ1-1; no definite D call. This CDR3 has 14 residues. V was pared by 5 bases and J by 3 bases, with 13 bases between. Looked up from germline, CDR1 is SGHTA and CDR2 is FQGNSA.

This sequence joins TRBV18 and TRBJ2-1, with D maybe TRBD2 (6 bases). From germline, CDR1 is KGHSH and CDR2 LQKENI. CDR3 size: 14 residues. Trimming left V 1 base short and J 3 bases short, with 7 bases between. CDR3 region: CASSPREDYNEQFF. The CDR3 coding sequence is TGTGCCAGCTCACCACGGGAGGACTACAATGAGCAGTTCTTC. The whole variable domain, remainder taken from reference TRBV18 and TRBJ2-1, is NAGVMQNPRHLVRRRGQEARLRCSPMKGHSHVYWYRQLPEEGLKFMVYLQKENIIDESGMPKERFSAEFPKEGPSILRIQQVVRGDSAAYFCASSPREDYNEQFFGPGTRLTVL.

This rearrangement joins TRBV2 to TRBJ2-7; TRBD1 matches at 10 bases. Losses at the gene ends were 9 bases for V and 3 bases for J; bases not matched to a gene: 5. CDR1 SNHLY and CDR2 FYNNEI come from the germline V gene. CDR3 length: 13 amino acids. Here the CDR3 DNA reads TGTGCCAGGCGTGGGACAGGGGACTACGAGCAGTACTTC. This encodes CARRGTGDYEQYF. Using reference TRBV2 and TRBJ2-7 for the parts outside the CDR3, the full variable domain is EPEVTQTPSHQVTQMGQEVILRCVPISNHLYFYWYRQILGQKVEFLVSFYNNEISEKSEIFDDQFSVERPDGSNFTLKIRSTKLEDSAMYFCARRGTGDYEQYFGPGTRLTVT.

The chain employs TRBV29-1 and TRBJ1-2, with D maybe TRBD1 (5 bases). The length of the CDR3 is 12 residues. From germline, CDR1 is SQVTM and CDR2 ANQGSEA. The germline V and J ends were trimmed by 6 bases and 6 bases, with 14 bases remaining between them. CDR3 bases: TGCAGCGTAGGGCAGGGAGGAGATGGCTACACCTTC. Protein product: CSVGQGGDGYTF.

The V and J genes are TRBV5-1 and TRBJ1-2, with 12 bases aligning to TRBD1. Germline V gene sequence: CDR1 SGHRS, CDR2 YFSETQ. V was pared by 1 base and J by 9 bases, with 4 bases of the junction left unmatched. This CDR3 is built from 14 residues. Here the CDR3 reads CASSLSGQGASYTF. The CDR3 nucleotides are TGCGCCAGCAGCTTGTCGGGACAGGGGGCGAGCTACACCTTC.

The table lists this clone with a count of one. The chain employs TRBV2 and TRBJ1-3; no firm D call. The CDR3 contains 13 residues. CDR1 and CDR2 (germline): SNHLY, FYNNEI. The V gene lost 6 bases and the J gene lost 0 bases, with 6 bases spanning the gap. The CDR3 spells CASRGGSGNTIYF. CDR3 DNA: TGTGCCAGCAGGGGAGGCTCTGGAAACACCATATATTTT.

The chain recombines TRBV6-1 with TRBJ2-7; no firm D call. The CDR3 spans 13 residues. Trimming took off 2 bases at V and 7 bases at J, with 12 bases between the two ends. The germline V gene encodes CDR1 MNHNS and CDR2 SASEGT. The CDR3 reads CASSETLLEEQYF. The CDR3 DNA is TGTGCCAGCAGTGAAACCTTACTGGAGGAGCAGTACTTC.

Here the CDR3 DNA reads TGCGCCAGCAGCCTGGGACAGGGTGATTATGGCTACACCTTC. Translation gives CASSLGQGDYGYTF. The chain links TRBV5-1 to TRBJ1-2, with TRBD1 identical over 9 bases. Germline CDR1 reads SGHRS; CDR2 reads YFSETQ. J lost 5 bases, V lost 4 bases, and 6 bases had no gene match. The CDR3 sequence is 14 residues long.

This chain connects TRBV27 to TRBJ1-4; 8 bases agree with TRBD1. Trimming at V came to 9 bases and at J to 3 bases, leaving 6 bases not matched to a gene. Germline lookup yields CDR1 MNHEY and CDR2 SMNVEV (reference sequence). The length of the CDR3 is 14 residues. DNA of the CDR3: TGTGCCAGTAGGACAGGGTACGCTAATGAAAAACTGTTTTTT. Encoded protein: CASRTGYANEKLFF.

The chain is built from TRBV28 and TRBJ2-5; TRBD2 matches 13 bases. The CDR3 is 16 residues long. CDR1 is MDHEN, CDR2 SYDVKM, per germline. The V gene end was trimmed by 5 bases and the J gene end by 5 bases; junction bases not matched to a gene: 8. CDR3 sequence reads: CASSRAGLAGVETQYF. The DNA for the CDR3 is TGTGCCAGCAGTCGAGCAGGACTAGCGGGAGTTGAGACCCAGTACTTC.

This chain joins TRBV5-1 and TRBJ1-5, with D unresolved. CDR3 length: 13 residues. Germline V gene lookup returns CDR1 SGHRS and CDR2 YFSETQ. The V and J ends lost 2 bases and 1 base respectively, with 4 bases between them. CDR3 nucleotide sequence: TGCGCCAGCAGCTTAAACAGCAATCAGCCCCAGCATTTT. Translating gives CASSLNSNQPQHF. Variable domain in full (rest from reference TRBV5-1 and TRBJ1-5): KAGVTQTPRYLIKTRGQQVTLSCSPISGHRSVSWYQQTPGQGLQFLFEYFSETQRNKGNFPGRFSGRQFSNSRSEMNVSTLELGDSALYLCASSLNSNQPQHFGDGTRLSIL.

The CDR3 reads CASSIGTPDSYNEQFF. CDR3 coding DNA: TGTGCCAGCAGCATCGGGACTCCCGACTCCTACAATGAGCAGTTCTTC. This sequence joins TRBV11-2 and TRBJ2-1; possible D gene TRBD2, 6 bases. This CDR3 spans 16 amino acids. Germline CDR1 and CDR2: SGHAT and FQNNGV. Trimming took off 5 bases at V and 0 bases at J, with 14 bases between the two ends.

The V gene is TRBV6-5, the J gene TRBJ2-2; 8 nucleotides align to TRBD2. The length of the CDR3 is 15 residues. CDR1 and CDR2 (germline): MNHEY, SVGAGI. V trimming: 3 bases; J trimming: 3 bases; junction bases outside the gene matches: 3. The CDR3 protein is CASSYEAGDTGELFF. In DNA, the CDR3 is TGTGCCAGCAGTTATGAAGCGGGGGACACCGGGGAGCTGTTTTTT.

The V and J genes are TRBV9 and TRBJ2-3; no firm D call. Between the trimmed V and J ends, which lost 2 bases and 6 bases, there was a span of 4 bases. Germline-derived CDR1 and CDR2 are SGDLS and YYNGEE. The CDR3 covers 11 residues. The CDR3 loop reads CASSVGDTQYF. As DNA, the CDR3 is TGTGCCAGCAGCGTCGGGGATACGCAGTATTTT.

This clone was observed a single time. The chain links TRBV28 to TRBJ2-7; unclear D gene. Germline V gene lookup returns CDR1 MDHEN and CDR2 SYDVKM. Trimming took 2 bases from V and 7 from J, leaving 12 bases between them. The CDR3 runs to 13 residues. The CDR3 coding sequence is TGTGCCAGCAGTTTAACACCATCGGGTGAGCAGTACTTC. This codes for CASSLTPSGEQYF.

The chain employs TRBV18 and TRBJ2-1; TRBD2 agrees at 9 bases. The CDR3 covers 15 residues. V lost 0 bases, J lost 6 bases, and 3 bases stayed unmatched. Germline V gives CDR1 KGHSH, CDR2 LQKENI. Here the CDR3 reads CASSPPTSGTNEQFF. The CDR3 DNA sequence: TGTGCCAGCTCACCACCGACTAGCGGAACCAATGAGCAGTTCTTC.

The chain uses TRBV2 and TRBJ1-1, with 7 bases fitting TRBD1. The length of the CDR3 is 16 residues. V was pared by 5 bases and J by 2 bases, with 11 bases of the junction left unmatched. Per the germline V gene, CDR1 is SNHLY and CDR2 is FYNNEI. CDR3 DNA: TGTGCCAGCAGTCCGACAGGGCTCGGATTTAACACTGAAGCTTTCTTT. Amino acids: CASSPTGLGFNTEAFF.